What follows are 6 T cell receptor beta chains derived from one specimen sequenced in a study of naive CD8 T cells in extremely preterm neonates (dated by TCRdb to the late 2010s). The investigation overall reported the following: Preterm CDR3s were shorter, with fewer N additions and less junctional trimming, and were closer to germline than those of older groups.

The antigens these receptors bind are not known. The preterm samples were obtained from several extremely preterm deliveries at about 22-28 weeks of gestation. The method behind the library was the immunoSEQ multiplex PCR assay. TCRdb obtained this table from immuneACCESS and retained in-frame rearrangements with V and J assigned. These tables miss some clones; where compared with another copy, unresolved V genes account for less than half of the shortfall, and the remainder is unexplained. The sample yields tens of thousands of clones; 88% were counted once. Roughly 0.9% of the sample comes from the top ten. The sequenced material came from naive CD8+ T cells from cord blood. Every receptor here comes from a boy who was born preterm.

The J gene is TRBJ2-5, the V gene TRBV23-1, with 10 bases fitting TRBD1. TRBV23-1 falls under the ORF class, with uncertain function. This CDR3 is built from 14 residues. J lost 5 bases, V lost 0 bases, and 0 bases had no gene match. CDR3 nucleotide sequence: TGCGCCAGCAGTCAATCGGACAGGGGGGAGACCCAGTACTTC. Its protein product is CASSQSDRGETQYF.

The gene calls are TRBV7-2 and TRBJ1-2; D remains ambiguous. Per the germline V gene, CDR1 is SGHTA and CDR2 is FQGNSA. This CDR3 has 11 residues. The V gene lost 4 bases and the J gene lost 2 bases, with 2 bases spanning the gap. Here the CDR3 DNA reads TGTGCCAGCAGCTACAACTATGGCTACACCTTC. Its translation: CASSYNYGYTF.

The J gene is TRBJ2-7, the V gene TRBV21-1. TRBV21-1 constitutes a pseudogene. This CDR3 contains 14 residues. CDR3 sequence (DNA): TGTGCCAGCAGCAAAGGGGGGAGCTCCTACGAGCAGTACTTC. It encodes CASSKGGSSYEQYF.

V gene TRBV4-1 combines with J gene TRBJ1-6; TRBD1 might be the D (5 bases). CDR1 MGHRA and CDR2 YSYEKL come from the germline V gene. The CDR3 covers 12 residues. Trimming removed 4 bases from V and 7 bases from J, with 5 bases in between. This CDR3 reads CASSRQNSPLHF. The CDR3 DNA follows: TGCGCCAGCAGCCGACAGAATTCACCCCTCCACTTT.

The CDR3 nucleotides are TGCGCCAGCAGCCAACGGGGATCCTACGAGCAGTACTTC. It codes for CASSQRGSYEQYF. The chain combines TRBV4-1 with TRBJ2-5, with a weak D call TRBD2 (5 bases). The better agreement between TRBJ2-7 and the DNA end casts doubt on the J call. Germline CDR1 reads MGHRA; CDR2 reads YSYEKL. The length of the CDR3 is 13 residues.

This clone appeared a few times. This specimen includes other DNA sequences encoding the same CDR3. The chain recombines TRBV7-9 with TRBJ2-7; D not certain. The CDR3 length is 12 residues. Trimming stripped 1 base from V and 2 bases from J, with 3 bases between. Germline-derived CDR1 and CDR2 are SEHNR and FQNEAQ (reference sequence). The CDR3 DNA is TGTGCCAGCAGCTTAGACACCTACGAGCAGTACTTC. Translation gives CASSLDTYEQYF.